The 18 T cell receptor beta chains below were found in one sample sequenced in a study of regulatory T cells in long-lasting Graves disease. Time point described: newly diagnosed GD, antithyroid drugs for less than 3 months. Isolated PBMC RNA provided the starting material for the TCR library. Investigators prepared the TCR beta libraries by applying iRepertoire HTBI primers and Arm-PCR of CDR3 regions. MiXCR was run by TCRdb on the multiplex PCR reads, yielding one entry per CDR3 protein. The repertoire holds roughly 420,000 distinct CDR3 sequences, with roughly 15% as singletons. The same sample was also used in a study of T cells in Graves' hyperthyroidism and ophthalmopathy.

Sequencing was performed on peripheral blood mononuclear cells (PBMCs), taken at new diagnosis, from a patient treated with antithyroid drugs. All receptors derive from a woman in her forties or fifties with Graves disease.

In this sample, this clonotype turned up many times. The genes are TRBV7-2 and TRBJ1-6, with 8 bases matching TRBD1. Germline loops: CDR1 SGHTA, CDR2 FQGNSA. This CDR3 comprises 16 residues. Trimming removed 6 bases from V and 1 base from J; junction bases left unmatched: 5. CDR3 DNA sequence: TGTGCCAGCAGACCCAGGGGGCTGTCCTATAATTCACCCCTCCACTTT. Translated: CASRPRGLSYNSPLHF.

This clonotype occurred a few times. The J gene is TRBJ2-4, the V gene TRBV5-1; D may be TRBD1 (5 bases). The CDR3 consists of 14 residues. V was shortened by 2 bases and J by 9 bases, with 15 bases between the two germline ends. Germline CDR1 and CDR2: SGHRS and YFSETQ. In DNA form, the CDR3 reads TGCGCCAGCAGCTTCCACGGCGGAGACAGCATTCAGTACTTC. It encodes CASSFHGGDSIQYF.

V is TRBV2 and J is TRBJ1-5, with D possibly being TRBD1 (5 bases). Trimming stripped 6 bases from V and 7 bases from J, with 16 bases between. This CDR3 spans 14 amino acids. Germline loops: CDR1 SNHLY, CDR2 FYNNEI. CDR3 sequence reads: CASSLGVGGQPQHF. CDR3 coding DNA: TGTGCCAGCAGCTTGGGGGTCGGGGGGCAGCCCCAGCATTTT.

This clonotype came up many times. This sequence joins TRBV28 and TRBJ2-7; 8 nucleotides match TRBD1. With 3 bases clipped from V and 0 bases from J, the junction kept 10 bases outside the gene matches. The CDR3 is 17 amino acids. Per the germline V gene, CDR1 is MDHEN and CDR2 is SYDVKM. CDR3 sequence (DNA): TGTGCCAGCAGTTTCGCCCTGGGACAGGCGAGCTCCTACGAGCAGTACTTC. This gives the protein CASSFALGQASSYEQYF. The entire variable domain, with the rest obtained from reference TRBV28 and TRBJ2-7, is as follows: DVKVTQSSRYLVKRTGEKVFLECVQDMDHENMFWYRQDPGLGLRLIYFSYDVKMKEKGDIPEGYSVSREKKERFSLILESASTNQTSMYLCASSFALGQASSYEQYFGPGTRLTVT.

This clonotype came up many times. CDR3 protein: CASSSQGDSNQPQHF. As DNA, the CDR3 is TGTGCCAGCAGTTCTCAGGGGGATAGCAATCAGCCCCAGCATTTT. J is TRBJ1-5 and V is TRBV7-9, with 7 bases aligning to TRBD1. Germline V gene lookup returns CDR1 SEHNR and CDR2 FQNEAQ (reference sequence). Trimming at V came to 6 bases and at J to 0 bases, leaving 5 bases not matched to a gene. The CDR3 spans 15 residues.

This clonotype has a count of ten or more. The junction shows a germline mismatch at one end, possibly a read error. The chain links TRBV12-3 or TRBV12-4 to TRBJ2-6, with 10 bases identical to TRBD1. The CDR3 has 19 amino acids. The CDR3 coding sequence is TGTGCCAGCAGTTTGGGGGACAGGGGTCTCTACTCTCGGGCCAACGTCCTGACTTTC. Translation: CASSLGDRGLYSRANVLTF.

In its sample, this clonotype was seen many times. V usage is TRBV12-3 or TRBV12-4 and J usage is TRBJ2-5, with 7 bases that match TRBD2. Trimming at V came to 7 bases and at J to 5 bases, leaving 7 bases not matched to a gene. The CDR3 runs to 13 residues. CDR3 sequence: CASTWGGWETQYF. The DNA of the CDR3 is TGTGCCAGCACCTGGGGGGGTTGGGAGACCCAGTACTTC.

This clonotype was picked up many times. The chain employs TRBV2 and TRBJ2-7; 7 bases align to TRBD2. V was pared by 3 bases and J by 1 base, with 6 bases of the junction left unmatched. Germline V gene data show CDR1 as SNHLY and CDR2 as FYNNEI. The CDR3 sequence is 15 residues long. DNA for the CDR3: TGTGCCAGCAGTGATCAAGCGGGACTTTCCTACGAGCAGTACTTC. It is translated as CASSDQAGLSYEQYF.

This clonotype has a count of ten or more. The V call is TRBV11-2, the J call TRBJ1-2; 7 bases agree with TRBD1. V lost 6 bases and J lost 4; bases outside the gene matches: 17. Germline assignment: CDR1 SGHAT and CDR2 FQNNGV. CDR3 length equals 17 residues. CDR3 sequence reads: CASRPLGNRQGFYGYTF. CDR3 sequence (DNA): TGTGCCAGCAGACCGTTGGGAAACAGACAGGGATTCTATGGCTACACCTTC.

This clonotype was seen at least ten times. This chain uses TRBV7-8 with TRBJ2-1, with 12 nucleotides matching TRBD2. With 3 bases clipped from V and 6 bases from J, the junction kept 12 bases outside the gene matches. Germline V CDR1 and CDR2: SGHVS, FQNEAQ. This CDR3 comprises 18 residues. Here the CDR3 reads CASSLRVRTSGRPNEQFF. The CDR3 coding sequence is TGTGCCAGCAGCTTGCGGGTCCGTACTAGCGGGAGGCCCAATGAGCAGTTCTTC.

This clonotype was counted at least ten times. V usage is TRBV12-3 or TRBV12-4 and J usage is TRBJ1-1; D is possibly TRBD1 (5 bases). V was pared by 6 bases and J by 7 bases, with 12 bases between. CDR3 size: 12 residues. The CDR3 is CASSFRDSEAFF. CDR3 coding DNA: TGTGCCAGCAGCTTCCGTGACAGTGAAGCTTTCTTT.

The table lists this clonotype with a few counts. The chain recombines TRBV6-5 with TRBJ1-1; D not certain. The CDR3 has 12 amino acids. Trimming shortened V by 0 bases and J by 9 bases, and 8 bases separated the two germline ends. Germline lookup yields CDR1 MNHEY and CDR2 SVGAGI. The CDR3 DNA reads TGTGCCAGCAGTTACTCATCAGGCCAAGCTTTCTTT. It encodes CASSYSSGQAFF.

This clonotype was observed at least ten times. The CDR3 region is CASSLELTSGSVAYEQYF. CDR3 bases: TGTGCCAGCAGTTTAGAACTGACTAGCGGGAGTGTAGCCTACGAGCAGTACTTC. The rearrangement links TRBV12-3 or TRBV12-4 to TRBJ2-7, with TRBD2 matching over 12 bases. The CDR3 has 18 residues. V shed 1 base and J 2 bases; nucleotides not matched to a gene: 9.

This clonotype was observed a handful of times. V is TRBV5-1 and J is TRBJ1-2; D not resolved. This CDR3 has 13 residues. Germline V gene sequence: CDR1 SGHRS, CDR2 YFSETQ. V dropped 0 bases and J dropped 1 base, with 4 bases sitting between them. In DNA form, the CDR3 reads TGCGCCAGCAGCTTGGACAATAACTATGGCTACACCTTC. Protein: CASSLDNNYGYTF. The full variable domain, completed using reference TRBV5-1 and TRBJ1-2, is KAGVTQTPRYLIKTRGQQVTLSCSPISGHRSVSWYQQTPGQGLQFLFEYFSETQRNKGNFPGRFSGRQFSNSRSEMNVSTLELGDSALYLCASSLDNNYGYTFGSGTRLTVV.

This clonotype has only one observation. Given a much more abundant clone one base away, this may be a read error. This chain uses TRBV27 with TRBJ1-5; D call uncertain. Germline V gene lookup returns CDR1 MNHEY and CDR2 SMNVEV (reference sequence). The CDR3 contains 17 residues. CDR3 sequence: CASSLGPPGRINQAQHF. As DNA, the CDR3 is TGTGCCAGCAGCTTAGGTCCCCCTGGACGGATCAATCAGGCCCAGCATTTT.

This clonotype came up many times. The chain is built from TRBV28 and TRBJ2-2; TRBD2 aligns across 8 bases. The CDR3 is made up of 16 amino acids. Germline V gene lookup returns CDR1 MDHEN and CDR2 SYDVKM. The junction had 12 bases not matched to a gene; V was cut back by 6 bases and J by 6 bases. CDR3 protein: CASSMSGLVFSGELFF. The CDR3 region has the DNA TGTGCCAGCAGCATGTCGGGACTAGTGTTTTCCGGGGAGCTGTTTTTT.

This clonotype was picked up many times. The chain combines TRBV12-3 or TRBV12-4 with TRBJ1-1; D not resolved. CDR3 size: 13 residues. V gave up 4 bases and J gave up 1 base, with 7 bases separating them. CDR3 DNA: TGTGCCAGCAGTTCCTACACGAACACTGAAGCTTTCTTT. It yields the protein CASSSYTNTEAFF.

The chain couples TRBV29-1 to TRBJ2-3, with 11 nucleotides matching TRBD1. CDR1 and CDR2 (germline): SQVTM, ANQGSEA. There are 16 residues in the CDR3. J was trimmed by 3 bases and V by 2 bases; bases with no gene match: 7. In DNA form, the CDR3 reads TGCAGCGTTGAAAAAGGGGGGACAGGGGGAACAGATACGCAGTATTTT. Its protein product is CSVEKGGTGGTDTQYF.